The 14 T cell receptor beta chains in this list originate from one sample, sequenced in a study of post-analysis software for immune sequencing data. Study conclusions and caveats: In patients, TRBV5-6, TRBV5-1 and TRBV20-1 belonged to roughly 5 TRBV segments found more frequently than in controls.

These receptors' antigens are unknown. TCR beta libraries were prepared from cDNA with unique molecular identifiers. Each CDR3 protein gets one entry after TCRdb re-called the PCR reads with MiXCR. Of hundreds of thousands of distinct CDR3 sequences in the sample, approximately 45% were seen once. Material for sequencing was blood. The receptors here all came from a girl aged 5 to 17 with multiple sclerosis.

The chain employs TRBV29-1 and TRBJ2-4; possibly TRBD1 for D (6 bases). Trimming left V 1 base short and J 15 bases short, with 16 bases between. Germline loops: CDR1 SQVTM, CDR2 ANQGSEA. This CDR3 is built from 12 residues. The chain's CDR3 is CSVEGRGETPYF. The CDR3, as DNA: TGCAGCGTTGAAGGCAGGGGAGAGACCCCGTACTTC. The whole variable domain, remainder taken from reference TRBV29-1 and TRBJ2-4, is SAVISQKPSRDICQRGTSLTIQCQVDSQVTMMFWYRQQPGQSLTLIATANQGSEATYESGFVIDKFPISRPNLTFSTLTVSNMSPEDSSIYLCSVEGRGETPYFGAGTRLSVL.

The V and J genes are TRBV29-1 and TRBJ2-1; 9 nucleotides match TRBD2. Germline CDR1 SQVTM, CDR2 ANQGSEA. J was trimmed by 7 bases and V by 2 bases; bases with no gene match: 9. This CDR3 spans 15 amino acids. CDR3 nucleotides: TGCAGCGTTGAACTACTAGCGGGTCTAACTAATGAGCAGTTCTTC. It specifies CSVELLAGLTNEQFF.

There are a few counts of this clonotype. The chain carries TRBV7-2 and TRBJ2-7; 7 bases are a match to TRBD1. The CDR3 runs 16 residues. The V segment lost 5 bases and the J segment 6 bases; nucleotides outside the gene matches: 16. Per germline, CDR1 SGHTA and CDR2 FQGNSA. The CDR3 spells CASSRRQGRTQSEQYF. The CDR3 DNA is TGTGCCAGCAGCCGAAGACAGGGCCGCACCCAGAGCGAGCAGTACTTC.

V gene TRBV6-5 combines with J gene TRBJ1-1; no firm D call. The CDR3 totals 11 residues. V was trimmed by 8 bases and J by 3 bases, leaving 7 bases between them. CDR1 is MNHEY and CDR2 is SVGAGI in the germline V gene. The CDR3 protein is CASGLDTEAFF. The DNA for the CDR3 is TGTGCCAGCGGCCTCGACACTGAAGCTTTCTTT.

The rearrangement joins TRBV29-1 to TRBJ2-5; the D is unclear. With 7 bases removed from V and 4 bases from J, the gap between germline ends came to 13 bases. This CDR3 contains 12 residues. Germline V CDR1 and CDR2: SQVTM, ANQGSEA. The CDR3 region has the DNA TGCAGCGGACATGTAGGATCAGAGACCCAGTACTTC. This encodes CSGHVGSETQYF.

This clonotype was seen a handful of times. The gene calls are TRBV12-3 or TRBV12-4 and TRBJ1-2; tentative D call: TRBD1 (6 bases). Deletions cut 2 bases from V and 3 bases from J, with 7 bases between. The CDR3 spans 13 residues. The CDR3 here is CASSLQGYYGYTF. CDR3 coding DNA: TGTGCCAGCAGTTTACAGGGGTACTATGGCTACACCTTC.

This chain connects TRBV27 to TRBJ2-3; D call uncertain. The length of the CDR3 is 15 residues. Germline lookup yields CDR1 MNHEY and CDR2 SMNVEV (reference sequence). V was shortened by 0 bases and J by 0 bases, with 7 bases between the two germline ends. The CDR3 reads CASSLSSASTDTQYF. CDR3 in DNA: TGTGCCAGCAGTTTATCGAGCGCTAGCACAGATACGCAGTATTTT.

Only one count was recorded for this clonotype. V and J are TRBV5-5 and TRBJ1-1; D ambiguous. Germline V gene sequence: CDR1 SGHKS, CDR2 YYEKEE (reference sequence). CDR3 length equals 16 residues. The V and J ends lost 2 bases and 3 bases respectively, with 17 bases between them. CDR3 in amino acids: CASSLIVSYAHTEAFF. The CDR3 bases are TGTGCCAGCAGCTTAATAGTGAGCTATGCCCACACTGAAGCTTTCTTT.

The V and J genes are TRBV28 and TRBJ2-5, with a possible D match to TRBD2 (5 bases). CDR3 length equals 15 residues. The germline V and J ends were trimmed by 2 bases and 2 bases, with 12 bases remaining between them. Germline V lookup: CDR1 MDHEN, CDR2 SYDVKM. Here the CDR3 DNA reads TGTGCCAGCAGTTTACTGCGGACGGGACAAGAGACCCAGTACTTC. Its protein product is CASSLLRTGQETQYF.

Concerning this clonotype: Just one base apart from a much larger clone, this may be a read error. The chain joins TRBV29-1 to TRBJ2-1; unclear D gene. Matching the DNA end better, TRBJ2-7 makes the J call doubtful. Germline CDR1 reads SQVTM; CDR2 reads ANQGSEA. The length of the CDR3 is 11 residues. The CDR3 sequence: CSVGAKNEQYF. DNA of the CDR3: TGCAGCGTTGGGGCCAAAAATGAGCAGTACTTC.

DNA for the CDR3: TGCAGTGCCCCGGACAGACGCTCCTACGAGCAGTACTTC. Encoded protein: CSAPDRRSYEQYF. The rearrangement links TRBV20-1 to TRBJ2-7; tentatively, D is TRBD1 (6 bases). The CDR3 spans 13 residues. Germline V gene lookup returns CDR1 DFQATT and CDR2 SNEGSKA (reference sequence). The V and J ends lost 6 bases and 0 bases respectively, with 12 bases between them.

This clonotype was counted a few times. This chain uses TRBV20-1 with TRBJ2-1, with 10 bases aligning to TRBD2. This CDR3 has 16 residues. The germline CDR1 and CDR2 sequences are DFQATT and SNEGSKA (reference sequence). Trimming took 1 base from V and 3 from J; bases not matched to a gene: 6. CDR3 nucleotides: TGCAGTGCTAGAGTACCGGGACTAGCGTTCTACAATGAGCAGTTCTTC. Translated: CSARVPGLAFYNEQFF.

The chain is built from TRBV6-6 and TRBJ2-4; 7 positions agree with TRBD1. The J call is doubtful: the DNA matches TRBJ2-7 better. CDR3 length: 14 amino acids. CDR1 is MNHNY and CDR2 is SVGAGI in the germline V gene (reference sequence). The CDR3 DNA reads TGTGCCAGCAGTTACCCCGGACAGGTCTACGAGCAGTACTTC. Translated, it gives CASSYPGQVYEQYF.

The J gene is TRBJ2-2, the V gene TRBV15; 8 nucleotides agree with TRBD1. The CDR3 extends over 13 amino acids. Unmatched junction bases numbered 3, after V lost 5 bases and J lost 7 bases. Germline CDR1 is LNHNV and CDR2 is YYDKDF (reference sequence). The CDR3 region has the DNA TGTGCCACCAGCCGGACAGGGTTCGGGGAGCTGTTTTTT. Protein sequence: CATSRTGFGELFF.